One sample yielded the 13 T cell receptor beta chains listed below, sequenced in a study of beta chain features in type 1 diabetes. These receptors are not linked to any known antigen. Every bit of the isolated RNA underwent reverse transcription, so sequencing read expressed TCRB transcripts. Generated by immunoSEQ multiplex PCR, the TCRdb table keeps only in-frame clones and is missing some. The data hold some 250,000 clones, with approximately 15% observed a single time. Whole-study results and caveats: Significant though moderate, a shortening of TCRB CDR3s appeared in all four CD4+ subsets of Type 1 diabetes patients.

Material for sequencing was naive CD4+ T cells from blood. The receptors originated from a man between 25 and 39 years old with type 1 diabetes.

The chain combines TRBV18 with TRBJ1-6; 7 bases map to TRBD1. V lost 2 bases to trimming and J lost 4 bases; unmatched junction nucleotides: 5. Germline lookup yields CDR1 KGHSH and CDR2 LQKENI. CDR3 length: 16 residues. CDR3: CASSPAGTAYNSPLHF. The CDR3 DNA sequence: TGTGCCAGCTCACCAGCCGGGACAGCTTATAATTCACCCCTCCACTTT.

V is TRBV14 and J is TRBJ2-1; D not certain. Germline V CDR1 and CDR2: SGHDN, FVKESK. The length of the CDR3 is 14 residues. The V gene lost 1 base and the J gene lost 4 bases, with 8 bases spanning the gap. The CDR3 sequence is CASSQVRAYNEQFF. The CDR3 bases are TGTGCCAGCAGCCAAGTTAGAGCATACAATGAGCAGTTCTTC.

This chain links TRBV2 with TRBJ1-4; maybe TRBD1 (6 bases). This CDR3 has 14 amino acids. V lost 7 bases and J 7 bases, leaving 16 bases between the germline ends. Germline CDR1 reads SNHLY; CDR2 reads FYNNEI. The CDR3 DNA is TGTGCCAGCACCGAAGGAGGGGGGGCTGAAAAACTGTTTTTT. Amino acids: CASTEGGGAEKLFF.

A few counts support this clone. V and J are TRBV6-5 and TRBJ1-2; D call uncertain. CDR3 length: 16 residues. Trimming pared 0 bases from V and 8 bases from J, leaving 19 bases between. CDR1 and CDR2 from the germline V gene are MNHEY and SVGAGI. This CDR3 is CASSYSLRRGGQGYTF. Here the CDR3 DNA reads TGTGCCAGCAGTTACTCATTGCGCAGAGGCGGTCAGGGCTACACCTTC.

Only one count was recorded for this clone. This chain connects TRBV11-2 to TRBJ2-2, with TRBD1 as a possible D gene (5 bases). The germline V gene has CDR1 SGHAT and CDR2 FQNNGV. CDR3 size: 15 residues. V lost 4 bases and J lost 7, with 16 bases in between. Here the CDR3 reads CASSSTRGRNGELFF. DNA of the CDR3: TGTGCCAGCAGCTCAACAAGGGGCCGCAACGGGGAGCTGTTTTTT.

This clone occurred a few times. V and J are TRBV5-4 and TRBJ2-6, with TRBD2 as a possible D gene (5 bases). The CDR3 consists of 16 residues. Per the germline V gene, CDR1 is SGHNT and CDR2 is YYREEE (reference sequence). V lost 1 base to trimming and J lost 2 bases, with 10 bases between them. This CDR3 reads CASSLSTGTGANVLTF. The CDR3 coding sequence is TGTGCCAGCAGCTTGTCAACCGGGACTGGGGCCAACGTCCTGACTTTC.

In this sample, this clone turned up a few times. The chain combines TRBV10-3 with TRBJ1-1; D gene uncertain. The CDR3 has 14 amino acids. Germline V CDR1 and CDR2: ENHRY, SYGVKD. Trimming stripped 0 bases from V and 1 base from J, with 6 bases between. The CDR3 bases are TGTGCCATCAGTGAGTCGACTAGGAACACTGAAGCTTTCTTT. Its protein product is CAISESTRNTEAFF.

V and J are TRBV25-1 and TRBJ2-4; 14 nucleotides line up with TRBD2. V lost 6 bases to trimming and J lost 8 bases; unmatched junction nucleotides: 0. The CDR3 sequence is 13 residues long. The V gene's germline CDR1 is MGHDK and CDR2 SYGVNS. This CDR3 reads CASRGLAGDIQYF. DNA of the CDR3: TGTGCCAGCAGGGGACTAGCGGGGGACATTCAGTACTTC.

This chain uses TRBV6-1 with TRBJ1-5; tentatively, D is TRBD1 (5 bases). The germline V gene encodes CDR1 MNHNS and CDR2 SASEGT. V lost 3 bases and J lost 7, with 10 bases in between. This CDR3 is built from 13 residues. The DNA of the CDR3 is TGTGCCAGCAGTGATGGGGCGGGGCAGCCCCAGCATTTT. Translation: CASSDGAGQPQHF.

This clone occurred a few times. The same CDR3 is also encoded by other DNA sequences in this sample. The rearrangement uses TRBV9 and TRBJ2-7; TRBD1 aligns across 9 bases. CDR1 and CDR2 (germline): SGDLS, YYNGEE. J was trimmed by 2 bases and V by 3 bases; bases with no gene match: 6. There are 15 residues in the CDR3. The CDR3 DNA sequence: TGTGCCAGCAGCGCCGGGACAGGGCTCACCTACGAGCAGTACTTC. Translated, it gives CASSAGTGLTYEQYF.

This clone was detected a few times. V is TRBV13 and J is TRBJ2-7; possibly TRBD2 for D (6 bases). CDR1 is PRHDT and CDR2 is FYEKMQ in the germline V gene (reference sequence). V lost 5 bases and J lost 2, with 13 bases in between. CDR3 size: 14 residues. The CDR3 DNA sequence: TGTGCCAGCAGCCCGCGGACGGGGGCCTACGAGCAGTACTTC. It translates to CASSPRTGAYEQYF.

This clone was seen a handful of times. V gene TRBV13 combines with J gene TRBJ1-6; a possible D gene is TRBD1 (6 bases). V was shortened by 2 bases and J by 15 bases, with 17 bases between the two germline ends. This CDR3 has 14 residues. Per the germline V gene, CDR1 is PRHDT and CDR2 is FYEKMQ (reference sequence). The CDR3 sequence: CASSLPGATGRLHF. The CDR3, as DNA: TGTGCCAGCAGCTTACCAGGGGCCACAGGTCGCCTCCACTTT.

This clone has more than one count but fewer than ten. The chain has TRBV15 and TRBJ2-1, with TRBD1 matching over 8 bases. The CDR3 runs to 15 residues. V lost 1 base to trimming and J lost 8 bases; unmatched junction nucleotides: 7. Germline-derived CDR1 and CDR2 are LNHNV and YYDKDF (reference sequence). The CDR3 region is CATSRVTGGIDEQFF. The CDR3 DNA follows: TGTGCCACCAGCAGAGTTACAGGGGGGATCGATGAGCAGTTCTTC.